The rows below give T cell receptor beta chains drawn from one sample of a study of blood T cell repertoires in COVID-19. The repertoire was sequenced with immunoSEQ multiplex PCR; TCRdb's copy has only in-frame clones and lacks some. The sample lists around 60,000 clones; roughly 77% were seen once. The material sequenced was peripheral blood. The origin of the receptors is a man at least 80 years old with acute or convalescent COVID-19. Each CDR3 is given with its conserved first and last residue.

J gene: TRBJ2-1
V gene: TRBV10-3
CDR3 protein: CAIRETLAGGYNEQFF

J gene: TRBJ1-4
V gene: TRBV28
CDR3 protein: CASSTGQGVFF

J gene: TRBJ1-3
V gene: TRBV30
CDR3 protein: CAWAQGTGNTIYF

J gene: TRBJ2-3
V gene: TRBV3-1/TRBV3-2
CDR3 protein: CASSQATLADTQYF

J gene: TRBJ1-2
V gene: TRBV5-1
CDR3 protein: CASSLENRGSNYGYTF

J gene: TRBJ1-1
V gene: TRBV18
CDR3 protein: CASSPGQDTEAFF

J gene: TRBJ1-2
V gene: TRBV9
CDR3 protein: CASSRANYGYTF

J gene: TRBJ1-2
V gene: TRBV6-5
CDR3 protein: CASSYGQGRDYGYTF

J gene: TRBJ1-2
V gene: TRBV7-8
CDR3 protein: CASSSHLGQPYGYTF

J gene: TRBJ1-3
V gene: TRBV5-8
CDR3 protein: CASGRGLGRNTIYF

J gene: TRBJ1-2
V gene: TRBV5-6
CDR3 protein: CASSFPGLPGGYTF

J gene: TRBJ1-5
V gene: TRBV6-9
CDR3 protein: CASSYSWRIGESNQPQHF

J gene: TRBJ1-2
V gene: TRBV3-1/TRBV3-2
CDR3 protein: CASSQADRRNYGYTF

J gene: TRBJ1-2
V gene: TRBV7-2
CDR3 protein: CASSRDRGGNYGYTF

J gene: TRBJ2-3
V gene: TRBV9
CDR3 protein: CASSVRGKSTDTQYF

J gene: TRBJ1-6
V gene: TRBV2
CDR3 protein: CASKQSSYNSPLHF

J gene: TRBJ2-1
V gene: TRBV7-2
CDR3 protein: CASSSGQRSYNEQFF

J gene: TRBJ2-7
V gene: TRBV19
CDR3 protein: CASSPRTGENYEQYF

J gene: TRBJ2-7
V gene: TRBV6-5
CDR3 protein: CASSYSGTADYEQYF

J gene: TRBJ1-2
V gene: TRBV18
CDR3 protein: CASSPGTGRANYGYTF

J gene: TRBJ1-2
V gene: TRBV7-8
CDR3 protein: CASSHRTADYGYTF

J gene: TRBJ1-2
V gene: TRBV6-1
CDR3 protein: CASSESYGQLGGYTF

J gene: TRBJ1-2
V gene: TRBV5-6
CDR3 protein: CASSTTWILDNYGYTF

J gene: TRBJ1-1
V gene: TRBV6-1
CDR3 protein: CASSESGNTEAFF

J gene: TRBJ2-3
V gene: TRBV30
CDR3 protein: CAWSGMTSGSTDTQYF

J gene: TRBJ2-1
V gene: TRBV6-6
CDR3 protein: CASSLEAGAYNEQFF

J gene: TRBJ1-6
V gene: TRBV9
CDR3 protein: CASSGNRGEGSPLHF

J gene: TRBJ1-1
V gene: TRBV7-2
CDR3 protein: CASSLASASSTEAFF

J gene: TRBJ2-7
V gene: TRBV11-3
CDR3 protein: CASSFESGEQYF

J gene: TRBJ1-1
V gene: TRBV9
CDR3 protein: CASSPGQVNTEAFF

J gene: TRBJ2-5
V gene: TRBV9
CDR3 protein: CASSVASRAQGTQYF

J gene: TRBJ2-7
V gene: TRBV5-1
CDR3 protein: CASSSGELVTKQYF

J gene: TRBJ1-1
V gene: TRBV4-2
CDR3 protein: CASSQETPWPGTGNTEAFF

J gene: TRBJ2-1
V gene: TRBV7-8
CDR3 protein: CASSILSLDNEQFF

J gene: TRBJ2-2
V gene: TRBV9
CDR3 protein: CASSVGEGASGELFF